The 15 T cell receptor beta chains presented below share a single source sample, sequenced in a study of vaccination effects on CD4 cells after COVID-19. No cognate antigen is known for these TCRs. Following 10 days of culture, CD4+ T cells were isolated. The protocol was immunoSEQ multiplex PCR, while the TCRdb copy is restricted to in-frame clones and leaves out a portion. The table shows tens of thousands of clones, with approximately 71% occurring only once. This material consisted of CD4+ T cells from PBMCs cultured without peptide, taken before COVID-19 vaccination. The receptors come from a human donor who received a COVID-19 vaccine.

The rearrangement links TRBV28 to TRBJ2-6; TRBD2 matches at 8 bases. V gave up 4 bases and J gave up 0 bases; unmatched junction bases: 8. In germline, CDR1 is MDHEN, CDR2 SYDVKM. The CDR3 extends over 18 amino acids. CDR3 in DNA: TGTGCCAGCAGTTACTCGGGGGGGGCGCACTCTGGGGCCAACGTCCTGACTTTC. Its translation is CASSYSGGAHSGANVLTF.

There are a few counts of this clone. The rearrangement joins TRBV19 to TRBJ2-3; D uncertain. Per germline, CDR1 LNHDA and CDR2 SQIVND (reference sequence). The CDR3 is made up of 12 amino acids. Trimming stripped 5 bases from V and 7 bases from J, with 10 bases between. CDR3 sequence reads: CASSVHQNTQYF. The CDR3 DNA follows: TGTGCCAGTAGTGTTCATCAAAATACGCAGTATTTT.

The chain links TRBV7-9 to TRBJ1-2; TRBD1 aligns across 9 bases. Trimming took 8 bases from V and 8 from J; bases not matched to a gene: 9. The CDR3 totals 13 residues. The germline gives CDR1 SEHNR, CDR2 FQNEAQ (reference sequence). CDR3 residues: CASLPRQGEGYTF. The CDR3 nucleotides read TGTGCCAGCCTCCCCAGACAGGGGGAGGGCTACACCTTC.

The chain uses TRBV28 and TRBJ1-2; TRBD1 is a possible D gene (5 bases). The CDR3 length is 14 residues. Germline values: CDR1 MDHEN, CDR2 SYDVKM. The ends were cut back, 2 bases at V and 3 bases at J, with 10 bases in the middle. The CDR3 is CASSLIQDYYGYTF. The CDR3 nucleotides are TGTGCCAGCAGTTTAATACAGGACTACTATGGCTACACCTTC.

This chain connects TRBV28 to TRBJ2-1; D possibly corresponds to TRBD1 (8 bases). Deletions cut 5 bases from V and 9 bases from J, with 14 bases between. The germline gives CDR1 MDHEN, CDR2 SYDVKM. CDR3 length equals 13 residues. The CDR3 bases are TGTGCCAGCAGTCCTAACAGGGGGGGTGAGCAGTTCTTC. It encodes CASSPNRGGEQFF.

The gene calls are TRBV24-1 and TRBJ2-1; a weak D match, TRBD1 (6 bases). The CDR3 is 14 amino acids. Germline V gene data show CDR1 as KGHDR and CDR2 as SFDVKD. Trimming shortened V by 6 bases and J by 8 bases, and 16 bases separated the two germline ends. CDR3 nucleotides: TGTGCCACCAGTAGGGTTGAGGGGGTCGATGAGCAGTTCTTC. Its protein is CATSRVEGVDEQFF.

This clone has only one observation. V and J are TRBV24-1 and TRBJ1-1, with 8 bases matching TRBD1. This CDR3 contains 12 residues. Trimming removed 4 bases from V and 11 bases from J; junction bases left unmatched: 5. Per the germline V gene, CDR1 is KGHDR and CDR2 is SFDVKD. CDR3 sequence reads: CATSDHRDRAFF. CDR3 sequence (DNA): TGTGCCACCAGTGACCACCGGGACAGGGCTTTCTTT.

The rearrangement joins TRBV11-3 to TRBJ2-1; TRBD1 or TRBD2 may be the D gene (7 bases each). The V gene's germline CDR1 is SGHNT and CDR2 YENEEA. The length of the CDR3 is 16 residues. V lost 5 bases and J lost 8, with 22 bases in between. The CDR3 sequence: CASSRPSLRGGDEQFF. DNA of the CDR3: TGTGCCAGCAGCCGCCCCTCGCTCAGGGGGGGCGATGAGCAGTTCTTC.

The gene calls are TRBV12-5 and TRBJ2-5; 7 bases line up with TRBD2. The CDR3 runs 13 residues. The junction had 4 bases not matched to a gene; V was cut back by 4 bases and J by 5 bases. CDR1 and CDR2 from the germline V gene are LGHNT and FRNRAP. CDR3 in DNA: TGTGCTAGTGGTTCACGGGGGGTTGAGACCCAGTACTTC. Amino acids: CASGSRGVETQYF.

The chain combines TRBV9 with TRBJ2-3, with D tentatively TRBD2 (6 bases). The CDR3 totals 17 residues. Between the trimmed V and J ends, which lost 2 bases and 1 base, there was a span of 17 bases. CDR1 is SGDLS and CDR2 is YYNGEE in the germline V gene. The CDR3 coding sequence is TGTGCCAGCAGCGTCCCCCTGTTAGGAGGGGGCACAGATACGCAGTATTTT. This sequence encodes CASSVPLLGGGTDTQYF.

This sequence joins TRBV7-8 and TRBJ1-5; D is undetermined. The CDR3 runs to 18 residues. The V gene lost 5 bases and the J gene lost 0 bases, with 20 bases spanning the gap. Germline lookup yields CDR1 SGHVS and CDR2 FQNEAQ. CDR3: CASSPRLAQIYSNQPQHF. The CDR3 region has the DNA TGTGCCAGCAGCCCCCGCCTGGCACAGATTTATAGCAATCAGCCCCAGCATTTT.

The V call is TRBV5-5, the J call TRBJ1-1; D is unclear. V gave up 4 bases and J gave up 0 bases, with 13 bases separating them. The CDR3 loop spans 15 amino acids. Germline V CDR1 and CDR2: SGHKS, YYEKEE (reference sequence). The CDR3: CASSRTGVMNTEAFF. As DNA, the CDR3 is TGTGCCAGCAGCCGAACCGGTGTTATGAACACTGAAGCTTTCTTT.

The CDR3: CASSRDRISTEAFF. The CDR3 DNA sequence: TGTGCCAGCAGCCGGGACAGGATCTCGACTGAAGCTTTCTTT. This chain uses TRBV5-4 with TRBJ1-1; TRBD1 matches 8 bases. The J segment lost 5 bases and the V segment lost 4 bases, leaving 7 bases of the junction unmatched. CDR3 length equals 14 residues. The V gene's germline CDR1 is SGHNT and CDR2 YYREEE (reference sequence).

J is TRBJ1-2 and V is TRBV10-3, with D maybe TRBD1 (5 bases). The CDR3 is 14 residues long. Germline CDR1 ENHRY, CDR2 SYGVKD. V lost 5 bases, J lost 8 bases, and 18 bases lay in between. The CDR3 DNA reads TGTGCCATCAGTAGGGGCGAGGGTAAGGGGGGCTACACCTTC. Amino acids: CAISRGEGKGGYTF.

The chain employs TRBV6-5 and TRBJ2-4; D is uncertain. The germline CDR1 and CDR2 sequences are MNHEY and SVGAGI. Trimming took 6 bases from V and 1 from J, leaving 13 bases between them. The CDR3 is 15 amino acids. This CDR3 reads CASRPGSRAKNIQYF. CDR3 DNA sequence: TGTGCCAGCAGACCCGGATCTCGGGCCAAAAACATTCAGTACTTC.